These T cell receptor beta chains were read from a single sample in a study of regulatory T cells in long-lasting Graves disease. Each CDR3 protein is one row after TCRdb ran MiXCR on the multiplex PCR reads. The sample lists about 400,000 distinct CDR3 sequences, less than 25% occurring once. This specimen was peripheral blood mononuclear cells (PBMCs), taken when the disease was refractory, from a patient treated with antithyroid drugs. Receptors originate from a female donor with Graves disease. The CDR3 runs from the conserved cysteine through the conserved F or W. D genes are given only for firm matches. Not all rows give a size; the values are once, few, many and, for expanded clones, a class.

v_call: TRBV6-5; clone_size: many; d_call: NA; j_call: TRBJ2-7; cdr3_nt: TGTGCCAGCAGTTACTCGGGATCCAACTACGAGCAGTACTTC; cdr3_aa: CASSYSGSNYEQYF
v_call: TRBV29-1; clone_size: many; d_call: NA; j_call: TRBJ1-2; cdr3_nt: TGCAGCGTTGACCTCTCAGGGGCTAACTATGGCTACACCTTC; cdr3_aa: CSVDLSGANYGYTF
v_call: TRBV7-2; clone_size: NA; d_call: NA; j_call: TRBJ2-7; cdr3_nt: TGTGCCAGCAGCTTAAGGACCACAAGCTCCTACGAGCAGTACTTC; cdr3_aa: CASSLRTTSSYEQYF
v_call: TRBV6-1; clone_size: many; d_call: TRBD1; j_call: TRBJ1-6; cdr3_nt: TGTGCCAGCACTGGGACAGCGAATTCACCCCTCCACTTT; cdr3_aa: CASTGTANSPLHF
v_call: TRBV5-1; clone_size: many; d_call: NA; j_call: TRBJ1-1; cdr3_nt: TGCGCCAGCAGCTATGGAGGGGATGGGGCTGAAGCTTTCTTT; cdr3_aa: CASSYGGDGAEAFF
v_call: TRBV30; clone_size: NA; d_call: NA; j_call: TRBJ2-7; cdr3_nt: TGTGCCTGGAACCAGGGCTCCTACGAGCAGTACTTC; cdr3_aa: CAWNQGSYEQYF
v_call: TRBV12-3/TRBV12-4; clone_size: NA; d_call: TRBD2; j_call: TRBJ2-1; cdr3_nt: TGTGCCAGCAGTTTTCTGACGGGAGGGCCCAATGAGCAGTTCTTC; cdr3_aa: CASSFLTGGPNEQFF
v_call: TRBV2; clone_size: NA; d_call: NA; j_call: TRBJ2-3; cdr3_nt: TGTGCCAGCCTCCGACACAACACAGATACGCAGTATTTT; cdr3_aa: CASLRHNTDTQYF
v_call: TRBV27; clone_size: many; d_call: NA; j_call: TRBJ1-1; cdr3_nt: TGTGCCAGCAGTTTAGACTTGAACACTGAAGCTTTCTTT; cdr3_aa: CASSLDLNTEAFF
v_call: TRBV19; clone_size: NA; d_call: NA; j_call: TRBJ1-4; cdr3_nt: TGTGCCAGTAGTATACGTCGCCCGGGGGGGCCACAGAGTTTAAAACTGTTTTTT; cdr3_aa: CASSIRRPGGPQSLKLFF
v_call: TRBV12-3/TRBV12-4; clone_size: NA; d_call: TRBD1; j_call: TRBJ1-5; cdr3_nt: TGTGCCAGCAGGGGCCGGGACAGGAACCCTTACAATCAGCCCCAGCATTTT; cdr3_aa: CASRGRDRNPYNQPQHF
v_call: TRBV5-1; clone_size: many; d_call: NA; j_call: TRBJ2-5; cdr3_nt: TGCGCCAGCAGCGACAGATCAAAAGAGACCCAGTACTTC; cdr3_aa: CASSDRSKETQYF
v_call: TRBV7-2; clone_size: NA; d_call: TRBD2; j_call: TRBJ2-7; cdr3_nt: TGTGCCAGCAGCTTTCCCCCAGCGGGAGGGCCAGAATGGCAGTACTTC; cdr3_aa: CASSFPPAGGPEWQYF
v_call: TRBV12-3/TRBV12-4; clone_size: once; d_call: NA; j_call: TRBJ2-3; cdr3_nt: TGTGCCAGCAGATGGGGCAGGAGCACAGATACGCAGTATTTT; cdr3_aa: CASRWGRSTDTQYF
v_call: TRBV7-3; clone_size: NA; d_call: NA; j_call: TRBJ2-2; cdr3_nt: TGTGCCAGCAGCCAAGGGGGAGGGTTCACCGGGGAGCTGTTTTTT; cdr3_aa: CASSQGGGFTGELFF
v_call: TRBV6-1; clone_size: NA; d_call: TRBD2; j_call: TRBJ2-1; cdr3_nt: TGTGCCAGCAGTGGACTAGCGGGATCTGAGCAGTTCTTC; cdr3_aa: CASSGLAGSEQFF
v_call: TRBV6-2/TRBV6-3; clone_size: NA; d_call: TRBD2; j_call: TRBJ2-2; cdr3_nt: TGTGCCAGCAGTTACTCCCTAGCGGGGGGAAACACCGGGGAGCTGTTTTTT; cdr3_aa: CASSYSLAGGNTGELFF
v_call: TRBV5-1; clone_size: NA; d_call: TRBD2; j_call: TRBJ2-5; cdr3_nt: TGCGCCAGCAGCTCCAGGACTAGCGGGAGTGAGACCCAGTACTTC; cdr3_aa: CASSSRTSGSETQYF
v_call: TRBV9; clone_size: few; d_call: NA; j_call: TRBJ2-7; cdr3_nt: TGTGCCAGCAGCGTAGGCCCGAGCTCCTACGAGCAGTACTTC; cdr3_aa: CASSVGPSSYEQYF
v_call: TRBV20-1; clone_size: few; d_call: TRBD2; j_call: TRBJ2-7; cdr3_nt: TGCAGTGCGAAGAGCGGGAGCGCCTCCTACGAGCAGTACTTC; cdr3_aa: CSAKSGSASYEQYF
v_call: TRBV2; clone_size: many; d_call: NA; j_call: TRBJ1-2; cdr3_nt: TGTGCCAGCAGGGAGGGACGGACTGACTATGGCTACACCTTC; cdr3_aa: CASREGRTDYGYTF
v_call: TRBV13; clone_size: NA; d_call: TRBD2; j_call: TRBJ2-7; cdr3_nt: TGTGCCAGCAGCTTCAAGCGGGGGGAGACCTACGAGCAGTACTTC; cdr3_aa: CASSFKRGETYEQYF
v_call: TRBV20-1; clone_size: many; d_call: NA; j_call: TRBJ2-5; cdr3_nt: TGCAGTGCTAGAGCCCCAAACAGCGGGGAGACCCAGTACTTC; cdr3_aa: CSARAPNSGETQYF
v_call: TRBV30; clone_size: NA; d_call: TRBD1; j_call: TRBJ2-7; cdr3_nt: TGTGCCCTCAGGACAGGGGCCTACGAGCAGTACTTC; cdr3_aa: CALRTGAYEQYF
v_call: TRBV2; clone_size: few; d_call: NA; j_call: TRBJ2-4; cdr3_nt: TGTGCCAGCAGGGGTTTAGCCAAAAACATTCAGTACTTC; cdr3_aa: CASRGLAKNIQYF
v_call: TRBV29-1; clone_size: few; d_call: NA; j_call: TRBJ2-5; cdr3_nt: TGCAGCGTTGCCCCCCTCGGGATACAAGAGACCCAGTACTTC; cdr3_aa: CSVAPLGIQETQYF
v_call: TRBV7-2; clone_size: NA; d_call: TRBD1; j_call: TRBJ1-1; cdr3_nt: TGTGCCAGCAGCTTAGGATTTGTTAGTGGACAGGGGGGTCCATTT; cdr3_aa: CASSLGFVSGQGGPF
v_call: TRBV28; clone_size: NA; d_call: NA; j_call: TRBJ2-3; cdr3_nt: TGTGCCAGCAGTCCAAAGTTAGGGTTGGGGGAGTTAAGGCAGTATTTT; cdr3_aa: CASSPKLGLGELRQYF
v_call: TRBV27; clone_size: NA; d_call: TRBD2; j_call: TRBJ2-5; cdr3_nt: TGTGCCAGCAGTTCCCTACCTAGCGGACAAGAGACCCAGTACTTC; cdr3_aa: CASSSLPSGQETQYF
v_call: TRBV6-2/TRBV6-3; clone_size: NA; d_call: TRBD1; j_call: TRBJ1-3; cdr3_nt: TGTGCCAGCAAACGGGACAGTTCTGGAAACACCATATATTTT; cdr3_aa: CASKRDSSGNTIYF
v_call: TRBV6-1; clone_size: once; d_call: TRBD2; j_call: TRBJ2-7; cdr3_nt: TGTGCCAGCAGTAAGGCGGGGGGACCCTACGAGCAGTACTTC; cdr3_aa: CASSKAGGPYEQYF
v_call: TRBV12-3/TRBV12-4; clone_size: many; d_call: NA; j_call: TRBJ1-6; cdr3_nt: TGTGCCAGCAGTTTAAGTCAGGGCCAGTCTTCACCCCTCCACTTT; cdr3_aa: CASSLSQGQSSPLHF
v_call: TRBV24-1; clone_size: NA; d_call: NA; j_call: TRBJ2-2; cdr3_nt: TGTGCCACCAGTGACCCCAAAGGGGTGGGGTTCGGGGAGCTGTTTTTT; cdr3_aa: CATSDPKGVGFGELFF
v_call: TRBV6-1; clone_size: many; d_call: NA; j_call: TRBJ1-6; cdr3_nt: TGTGCCAGCAGTGAATGGACGGAAGATTCACCCCTCCACTTT; cdr3_aa: CASSEWTEDSPLHF
v_call: TRBV20-1; clone_size: NA; d_call: NA; j_call: TRBJ1-1; cdr3_nt: TGCAGTGCTAGAGTGATAGGAGTAAACACTGAAGCTTTCTTT; cdr3_aa: CSARVIGVNTEAFF
v_call: TRBV12-3/TRBV12-4; clone_size: few; d_call: TRBD1; j_call: TRBJ2-4; cdr3_nt: TGTGCCAGCAGTTTAGCGCGAGGGGGCGTTGTTCGAAACATTCAGTACTTC; cdr3_aa: CASSLARGGVVRNIQYF
v_call: TRBV12-5; clone_size: many; d_call: TRBD1; j_call: TRBJ2-7; cdr3_nt: TGTGCTAGTGGTTTGGCTGACAGGGCTTTCTACGAGCAGTACTTC; cdr3_aa: CASGLADRAFYEQYF
v_call: TRBV5-6; clone_size: once; d_call: NA; j_call: TRBJ2-7; cdr3_nt: TGTGCCAGCAGGGGTACCGACCTAAACCACGAGCAGTACTTC; cdr3_aa: CASRGTDLNHEQYF
v_call: TRBV6-1; clone_size: NA; d_call: TRBD2; j_call: TRBJ2-1; cdr3_nt: TGTGCCAGCAGCCACCGACTAGCGGGAGGGGTAAAGGATGAGCAGTTCTTC; cdr3_aa: CASSHRLAGGVKDEQFF
v_call: TRBV4-3; clone_size: NA; d_call: TRBD1; j_call: TRBJ1-2; cdr3_nt: TGCGCCAGCAGCCACGACATAGGGACAGCTTATGGCTACACCTTC; cdr3_aa: CASSHDIGTAYGYTF
v_call: TRBV12-3/TRBV12-4; clone_size: NA; d_call: NA; j_call: TRBJ1-1; cdr3_nt: TGTGCCAGCAGTCCAACAGGTTTCCTTGGGGAAGCTTTCTTT; cdr3_aa: CASSPTGFLGEAFF